This T cell receptor beta chain was sequenced in a study of cytotoxic CD8 clonotypes in ibrutinib-treated CLL. With 4 bases removed from V and 4 bases from J, the gap between germline ends came to 22 bases. This CDR3 region has 17 residues. Looked up from germline, CDR1 is SGHVS and CDR2 is FQNEAQ. Study outcomes and limitations: Public clonotypes showed up rarely, and on treatment they shrank or held steady.

Depths of 1 in 200,000 to 1 in 1 million T cells were the sequencing target. Sequenced by immunoSEQ multiplex PCR; TCRdb stores in-frame clones only, minus some. The profile shows roughly 180,000 clones, over 60% of them singletons. Of note for this clone: Its specificity is unknown.

Approximately 2 micrograms of genomic DNA came from cryopreserved PBMCs for TCR beta libraries. This chain joins TRBV7-8 and TRBJ1-2; a weak D match, TRBD1 (6 bases). The receptor's source is a human donor with chronic lymphocytic leukemia. Sequencing used PBMCs, obtained after 24 months of ibrutinib treatment. In DNA form, the CDR3 reads TGTGCCAGCAGCTATACTCACCCCCCAGGGGTGGGCTATGGCTACACCTTC. Protein product: CASSYTHPPGVGYGYTF.